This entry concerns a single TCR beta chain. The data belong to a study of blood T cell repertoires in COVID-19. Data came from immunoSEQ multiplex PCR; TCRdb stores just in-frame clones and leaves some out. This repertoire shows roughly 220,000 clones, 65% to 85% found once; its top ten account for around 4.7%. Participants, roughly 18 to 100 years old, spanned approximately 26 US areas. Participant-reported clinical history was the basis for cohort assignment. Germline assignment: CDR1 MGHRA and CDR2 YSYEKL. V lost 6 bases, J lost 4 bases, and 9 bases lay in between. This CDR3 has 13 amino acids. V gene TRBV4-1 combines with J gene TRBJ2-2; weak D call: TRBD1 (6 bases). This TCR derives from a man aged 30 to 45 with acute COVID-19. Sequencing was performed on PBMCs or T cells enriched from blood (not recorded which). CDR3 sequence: CASRGDTTGELFF. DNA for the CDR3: TGCGCCAGCAGGGGGGACACCACCGGGGAGCTGTTTTTT.